This T cell receptor (beta chain) was sequenced in a study of CD8 T cells in Susac syndrome. Looking at the study overall: Clinically active disease was present in roughly 6 of the sequenced Susac syndrome patients. About 8 of these patients were in remission.

While CD8+ and CD4+ T cells were isolated negatively, TEMRA cells were enriched by FACS. Germline lookup yields CDR1 MDHEN and CDR2 SYDVKM. CDR3 length equals 15 residues. V lost 7 bases, J lost 7 bases, and 20 bases lay in between. Worth noting for this clonotype: Its cognate antigen is unknown.

Random hexamers were used to reverse transcribe roughly 0.5 to 1 ug of RNA. Coverage of TCR beta CDR3 amplification by immunoSEQ multiplex PCR extended to 54 Vbeta and 13 Jbeta. TCRdb recomputed calls from the immunoSEQ multiplex PCR reads with MiXCR, one row per CDR3 protein. The sample contains about 140,000 distinct CDR3 sequences, 90% to 96% of which appear only once. Study results and limitations: Clonal expansion did not appear in Susac syndrome CD4+ T cell repertoires.

The chain employs TRBV28 and TRBJ2-1; a weak D match, TRBD1 (5 bases). The clonotype was recovered from a human donor with Susac syndrome. Sequencing used CD4+ T cells from PBMCs. The CDR3 reads CASITQGELTNEQFF. The CDR3 DNA follows: TGTGCCAGCATAACTCAAGGGGAACTTACGAATGAGCAGTTCTTC.